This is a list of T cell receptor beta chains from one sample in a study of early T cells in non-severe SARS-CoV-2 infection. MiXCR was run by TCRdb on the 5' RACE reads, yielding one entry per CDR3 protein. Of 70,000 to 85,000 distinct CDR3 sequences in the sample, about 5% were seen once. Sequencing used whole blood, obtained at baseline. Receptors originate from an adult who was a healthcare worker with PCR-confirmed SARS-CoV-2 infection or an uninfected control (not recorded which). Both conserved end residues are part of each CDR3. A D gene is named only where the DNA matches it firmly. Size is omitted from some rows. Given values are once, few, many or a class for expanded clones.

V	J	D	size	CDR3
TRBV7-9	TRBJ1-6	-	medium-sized	CASSFHDQGQGSPLHF
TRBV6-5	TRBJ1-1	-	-	CASSYSRDTEAFF
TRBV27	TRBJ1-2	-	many	CASSFSLQGGGYTF
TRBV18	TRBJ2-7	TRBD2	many	CASSPRTSGAYEQYF
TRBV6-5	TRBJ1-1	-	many	CASTPTGFTEAFF
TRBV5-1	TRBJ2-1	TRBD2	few	CASSLGVAGSYNEQFF
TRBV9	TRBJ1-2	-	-	CASSVARANYGYTF
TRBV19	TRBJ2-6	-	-	CASSIVYRLPSSGANVLTF
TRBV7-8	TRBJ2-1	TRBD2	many	CASSLGPPGLAGGPTYNEQFF
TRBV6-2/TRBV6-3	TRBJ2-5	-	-	CASSYYWEDQYF
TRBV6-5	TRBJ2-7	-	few	CASSTVPTGTYEQYF
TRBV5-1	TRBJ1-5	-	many	CASSLAGGEFQPQHF
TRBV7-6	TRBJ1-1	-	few	CASSPTDGSEAFF
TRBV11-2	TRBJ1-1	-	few	CASSLAYTEAFF
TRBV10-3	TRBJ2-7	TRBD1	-	CAISPGQGDEQYF
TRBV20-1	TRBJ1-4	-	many	CSARGSAVGEKLFF
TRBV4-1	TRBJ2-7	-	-	CASSQGSPEATSREQYF